Below, 19 T cell receptor beta chains from the same sample are listed, as sequenced in a study of T cell repertoires in cytomegalovirus infection. Using its own MiXCR run on the reads, TCRdb lists one record per CDR3 protein. The sample has 550,000 to 700,000 distinct CDR3 sequences, around two fifths seen once. Their antigens remain unidentified. Specimen: cultured PBMCs, collected from culture after CMV antigen stimulation. The source of these receptors is a human donor in good health (CMV status not recorded). Some clones in this sample may be carry-over from other donors' samples.

The chain recombines TRBV5-1 with TRBJ1-4; 8 nucleotides align to TRBD1. J lost 7 bases, V lost 4 bases, and 3 bases had no gene match. Germline V gene data show CDR1 as SGHRS and CDR2 as YFSETQ. The CDR3 spans 13 residues. CDR3 sequence (DNA): TGCGCCAGCAGCCCGGACAGGGCTGAAAAACTGTTTTTT. Its translation is CASSPDRAEKLFF.

The rearrangement joins TRBV23-1 to TRBJ1-5, with a weak D call TRBD1 (5 bases). TRBV23-1 is noted as an ORF with a role that remains uncertain. The CDR3 extends over 17 amino acids. Trimming stripped 3 bases from V and 3 bases from J, with 18 bases between. The chain's CDR3 is CASSQPFPRDVNQPQHF. DNA of the CDR3: TGCGCCAGCAGTCAGCCCTTCCCCCGGGACGTCAATCAGCCCCAGCATTTT.

A few counts support this clonotype. V is TRBV12-3 or TRBV12-4 and J is TRBJ1-1; unclear D gene. V lost 2 bases and J lost 1, with 8 bases in between. The CDR3 extends over 14 amino acids. The CDR3 nucleotides are TGTGCCAGCAGTTTAAATCTCTGGAACACTGAAGCTTTCTTT. This sequence encodes CASSLNLWNTEAFF.

A few counts support this clonotype. The rearrangement uses TRBV12-3 or TRBV12-4 and TRBJ1-1; TRBD1 agrees at 7 bases. Trimming removed 6 bases from V and 11 bases from J; junction bases left unmatched: 6. The CDR3 runs to 11 residues. This chain's CDR3 is CASREQGSAFF. CDR3 nucleotide sequence: TGTGCCAGCAGGGAACAGGGGTCGGCTTTCTTT.

The V gene is TRBV6-6, the J gene TRBJ2-1, with TRBD2 identical over 10 bases. J was trimmed by 4 bases and V by 5 bases; bases with no gene match: 14. CDR1 is MNHNY and CDR2 is SVGAGI in the germline V gene (reference sequence). The CDR3 sequence is 18 residues long. In nucleotides, the CDR3 is TGTGCCAGCAGTAGAACCCCTTGGGCTAGCGGGAGTTACAATGAGCAGTTCTTC. Protein: CASSRTPWASGSYNEQFF.

The V and J genes are TRBV7-9 and TRBJ1-4, with 12 bases lining up with TRBD1. Unmatched junction bases numbered 4, after V lost 4 bases and J lost 7 bases. CDR3 length equals 15 residues. Germline V gene lookup returns CDR1 SEHNR and CDR2 FQNEAQ (reference sequence). This chain's CDR3 is CASSSGTGGSEKLFF. The CDR3 nucleotides are TGTGCCAGCAGCTCCGGGACAGGGGGCAGTGAAAAACTGTTTTTT.

The chain has TRBV6-2 or TRBV6-3 and TRBJ2-7; 7 bases are shared with TRBD1. The germline V gene has CDR1 MNHEY and CDR2 SVGEGT. There are 14 residues in the CDR3. Trimming cost V 2 bases and J 3 bases; bases outside gene matches: 4. CDR3 region: CASSYGTEVYEQYF. For the CDR3, the DNA is TGTGCCAGCAGTTACGGGACAGAGGTCTACGAGCAGTACTTC.

The chain couples TRBV5-1 to TRBJ2-7; the D call may be TRBD1 or TRBD2 (5 bases each). This CDR3 contains 15 residues. Looked up from germline, CDR1 is SGHRS and CDR2 is YFSETQ. Trimming pared 0 bases from V and 3 bases from J, leaving 13 bases between. CDR3 sequence (DNA): TGCGCCAGCAGCTTGGACCCAGGGACGGGCTACGAGCAGTACTTC. As protein: CASSLDPGTGYEQYF.

CDR3 protein: CASSLRPFEVGPGELFF. CDR3 DNA sequence: TGTGCCAGCAGCTTACGTCCTTTCGAAGTGGGTCCCGGGGAGCTGTTTTTT. The V call is TRBV7-6, the J call TRBJ2-2; D unclear. Trimming pared 2 bases from V and 6 bases from J, leaving 19 bases between. The CDR3 covers 17 residues. Germline V gene sequence: CDR1 SGHVS, CDR2 FNYEAQ.

There are a few counts of this clonotype. The chain couples TRBV7-8 to TRBJ2-6; D is possibly TRBD2 (6 bases). CDR1 and CDR2 from the germline V gene are SGHVS and FQNEAQ. The ends were cut back, 5 bases at V and 4 bases at J, with 9 bases in the middle. This CDR3 contains 14 residues. This CDR3 reads CASSRLGGANVLTF. CDR3 in DNA: TGTGCCAGCAGCCGACTAGGAGGGGCCAACGTCCTGACTTTC. Using reference TRBV7-8 and TRBJ2-6 for the parts outside the CDR3, the full variable domain is GAGVSQSPRYKVAKRGQDVALRCDPISGHVSLFWYQQALGQGPEFLTYFQNEAQLDKSGLPSDRFFAERPEGSVSTLKIQRTQQEDSAVYLCASSRLGGANVLTFGAGSRLTVL.

The chain couples TRBV6-2 or TRBV6-3 to TRBJ2-7, with TRBD2 matching 9 bases. Losses at the gene ends were 6 bases for V and 6 bases for J; bases not matched to a gene: 21. Germline assignment: CDR1 MNHEY and CDR2 SVGEGT. CDR3 length: 18 residues. CDR3: CASSEYPPSGRSDFEQYF. As DNA, the CDR3 is TGTGCCAGCAGCGAATATCCCCCCAGCGGGAGGAGCGACTTCGAGCAGTACTTC.

This clonotype was detected only a few times. The genes are TRBV29-1 and TRBJ2-7; D gene ambiguous. Germline lookup yields CDR1 SQVTM and CDR2 ANQGSEA. Between the trimmed V and J ends, which lost 1 base and 5 bases, there was a span of 9 bases. The CDR3 runs to 12 residues. The CDR3 nucleotides read TGCAGCGTTGAAGTGGGGATCAACGAGCAGTACTTC. Protein: CSVEVGINEQYF.

The CDR3, as DNA: TGTGCCAGCAGCCTCGGACCGGATGAAGCTTTCTTT. Translation gives CASSLGPDEAFF. V usage is TRBV14 and J usage is TRBJ1-1; D gene uncertain. Trimming left V 4 bases short and J 7 bases short, with 10 bases between. The CDR3 loop spans 12 amino acids. Germline V gene data show CDR1 as SGHDN and CDR2 as FVKESK.

This clonotype has only a few counts. J is TRBJ1-2 and V is TRBV12-3 or TRBV12-4; D remains unclear. Trimming left V 4 bases short and J 7 bases short, with 19 bases between. The CDR3 spans 15 residues. The CDR3: CASSSPTTGGGGYTF. The CDR3 DNA follows: TGTGCCAGCAGTTCACCTACCACGGGTGGAGGTGGCTACACCTTC.

This clonotype came up a few times. V gene TRBV7-6 combines with J gene TRBJ2-7, with TRBD2 identical over 8 bases. Germline loops: CDR1 SGHVS, CDR2 FNYEAQ. J lost 1 base, V lost 1 base, and 9 bases had no gene match. This CDR3 contains 17 residues. CDR3 in DNA: TGTGCCAGCAGCTTAGTCCTCCGGGAGGGTAAATCCTACGAGCAGTACTTC. Its protein is CASSLVLREGKSYEQYF.

This clonotype was observed a few times. The V and J genes are TRBV7-9 and TRBJ2-3, with D maybe TRBD1 (5 bases). This CDR3 region has 16 residues. Germline CDR1 is SEHNR and CDR2 is FQNEAQ (reference sequence). V dropped 0 bases and J dropped 5 bases, with 15 bases sitting between them. The CDR3 nucleotides read TGTGCCAGCAGCTTAGCGGACACTGACACACAAGATACGCAGTATTTT. Translation gives CASSLADTDTQDTQYF.

This chain joins TRBV18 and TRBJ2-5; TRBD1 matches 7 bases. Germline V CDR1 and CDR2: KGHSH, LQKENI. J gave up 7 bases and V 5 bases, and 10 bases lay outside the gene matches. This CDR3 region has 14 residues. CDR3 protein: CASSTQQGMGTQYF. The CDR3 DNA reads as TGTGCCAGCTCAACGCAACAGGGGATGGGGACCCAGTACTTC.

The chain employs TRBV7-9 and TRBJ2-3; TRBD2 agrees at 7 bases. V shed 5 bases and J 0 bases; nucleotides not matched to a gene: 8. CDR1 is SEHNR and CDR2 is FQNEAQ in the germline V gene (reference sequence). The CDR3 spans 16 residues. Here the CDR3 reads CASSAWGGTSTDTQYF. The DNA of the CDR3 is TGTGCCAGCAGCGCTTGGGGGGGGACTAGCACAGATACGCAGTATTTT.

In this sample, this clonotype turned up once. This sequence joins TRBV19 and TRBJ1-5; the D is unclear. CDR1 LNHDA and CDR2 SQIVND come from the germline V gene (reference sequence). CDR3 size: 14 residues. Trimming pared 3 bases from V and 7 bases from J, leaving 13 bases between. The CDR3, as DNA: TGTGCCAGTAGTATCGGAGAAAGAGGACAGCCCCAGCATTTT. Its protein product is CASSIGERGQPQHF.